This paragraph covers one T cell receptor beta chain sequence. The junction departs from the called germline gene at one end, perhaps through a read error. This sample stems from a study of glioma-infiltrating T cells. The iRepertoire nested amplicon-rescue multiplex PCR amplified TCR alpha and beta CDR3s from RNA. One entry per CDR3 protein, called by TCRdb with MiXCR from the multiplex PCR reads. Of roughly 200,000 distinct CDR3 sequences in the sample, approximately 30% were seen once. Germline CDR1 reads SGHTA; CDR2 reads FQGNSA. CDR3 length: 12 amino acids. The clonotype was recovered from a human donor with low-grade glioma or glioblastoma, undergoing nonglioma brain surgery, or in good health (not recorded which). Input material: glioma tissue, nonneoplastic brain tissue, or PBMCs (not recorded which). The rearrangement uses TRBV7-2 and TRBJ1-1; D is ambiguous. Here the CDR3 DNA reads TGTGCCAGCATCTTAGTGCAGGTTGGAGCTTTCTTT. It specifies CASILVQVGAFF. Combining the CDR3 with reference TRBV7-2 and TRBJ1-1 gives the whole variable domain GAGVSQSPSNKVTEKGKDVELRCDPISGHTALYWYRQSLGQGLEFLIYFQGNSAPDKSGLPSDRFSAERTGGSVSTLTIQRTQQEDSAVYLCASILVQVGAFFGQGTRLTVV.